This T cell receptor (beta chain) appears in the sequencing data of a study of shared clonotypes between healthy human individuals. Per the germline V gene, CDR1 is MNHEY and CDR2 is SVGAGI. With 0 bases removed from V and 2 bases from J, the gap between germline ends came to 11 bases. The CDR3 extends over 15 amino acids. Naive CD8 cells lacked CD45RO and underwent positive selection for CCR7, leaving out terminally differentiated effector memory CD45RA+ cells. Sequencing was performed with immunoSEQ multiplex PCR; in TCRdb, only in-frame clones are kept and a portion is missing. Among about 2.2 million clones listed, 80% to 95% were seen once.

This receptor was identified in a man aged 18-30 years in good health. Some clones in this sample may be carry-over from other donors' samples. The chain carries TRBV6-5 and TRBJ2-7, with D hard to call. Sample: naive CD8+ T cells from PBMCs. CDR3 DNA sequence: TGTGCCAGCAGTTACTCGATCTCAAATACCTACGAGCAGTACTTC. As protein: CASSYSISNTYEQYF.